These 30 T cell receptor beta chains were all obtained from the same sample, sequenced in a study of T-cell memory formation after mild COVID-19. Each CDR3 protein is one row after TCRdb ran MiXCR on the 5' RACE reads. The data contain 500,000 to 650,000 distinct CDR3 sequences, about a fifth of them singletons. The sequencing input was PBMCs or a T cell subset sorted from them (not recorded which). Every receptor here comes from an adult woman who had mild COVID-19 (a few samples of this study predate the infection). Cell type and time point are not known.

V usage is TRBV7-2 and J usage is TRBJ1-1; TRBD1 is a possible D gene (5 bases). The germline gives CDR1 SGHTA, CDR2 FQGNSA. The germline V and J ends were trimmed by 2 bases and 5 bases, with 9 bases remaining between them. The CDR3 consists of 13 residues. CDR3 in amino acids: CASSLQGATEAFF. In nucleotides, the CDR3 is TGTGCCAGCAGCTTACAGGGAGCAACTGAAGCTTTCTTT.

V is TRBV19 and J is TRBJ1-5; D ambiguous. The CDR3 length is 15 residues. Germline assignment: CDR1 LNHDA and CDR2 SQIVND (reference sequence). V lost 10 bases and J 3 bases, leaving 19 bases between the germline ends. In DNA form, the CDR3 reads TGTGCCACCACTCCCGTGGGAAGGCCCAATCAGCCCCAGCATTTT. Residues: CATTPVGRPNQPQHF.

The chain uses TRBV27 and TRBJ2-2; 9 bases map to TRBD1. V lost 5 bases, J lost 1 base, and 8 bases stayed unmatched. The CDR3 is made up of 17 amino acids. Germline CDR1 MNHEY, CDR2 SMNVEV (reference sequence). In nucleotides, the CDR3 is TGTGCCAGCAGTATTGGCCCGGGACAGGGGAACACCGGGGAGCTGTTTTTT. Translation gives CASSIGPGQGNTGELFF.

At least ten counts were recorded for this clonotype. V is TRBV3-1 and J is TRBJ1-6; D unresolved. The germline CDR1 and CDR2 sequences are LGHDT and YNNKEL (reference sequence). The CDR3 is 13 residues long. V was trimmed by 2 bases and J by 8 bases, leaving 7 bases between them. The DNA of the CDR3 is TGTGCCAGCAGCCAAAACAGTGATTCACCCCTCCACTTT. This sequence encodes CASSQNSDSPLHF.

V usage is TRBV2 and J usage is TRBJ2-7; D could derive from TRBD1 or TRBD2 (5 bases each). V was pared by 6 bases and J by 3 bases, with 15 bases between. The length of the CDR3 is 14 residues. Looked up from germline, CDR1 is SNHLY and CDR2 is FYNNEI. This chain's CDR3 is CASREETVIYEQYF. CDR3 in DNA: TGTGCCAGCAGGGAGGAGACAGTCATCTACGAGCAGTACTTC.

This chain joins TRBV19 and TRBJ1-2; D gene unclear. Trimming cost V 3 bases and J 4 bases, with 15 bases left between them. CDR3 length: 15 residues. Germline V CDR1 and CDR2: LNHDA, SQIVND (reference sequence). CDR3 nucleotide sequence: TGTGCCAGTAGTATTGGGCAGATAAAGAGCTATGGCTACACCTTC. This translates into CASSIGQIKSYGYTF.

For this clonotype: One end of the junction does not line up with germline, which may come from a read error. The rearrangement joins TRBV5-1 to TRBJ2-5; 7 bases match TRBD1. This CDR3 has 14 residues. CDR1 is SGHRS, CDR2 YFSETQ, per germline. CDR3 region: CASSVDRPQQTQYF. CDR3 nucleotide sequence: TGCGCCAGCAGCGTGGACAGGCCCCAACAGACCCAGTACTTC.

The V gene is TRBV3-1, the J gene TRBJ1-1; D remains ambiguous. Germline V gene sequence: CDR1 LGHDT, CDR2 YNNKEL (reference sequence). V was pared by 7 bases and J by 0 bases, with 12 bases between. The CDR3 spans 14 residues. CDR3 DNA: TGTGCCAGCAACCTCGGAGGAGTGAACACTGAAGCTTTCTTT. Protein product: CASNLGGVNTEAFF.

This clonotype has a handful of counts. This rearrangement joins TRBV7-6 to TRBJ2-2, with a tentative D call TRBD2 (5 bases). Per the germline V gene, CDR1 is SGHVS and CDR2 is FNYEAQ. This CDR3 is built from 15 residues. The ends were cut back, 5 bases at V and 3 bases at J, with 13 bases in the middle. CDR3 loop: CASSRGSLDTGELFF. In DNA, the CDR3 is TGTGCCAGCAGCAGAGGGTCCCTCGACACCGGGGAGCTGTTTTTT.

The chain is built from TRBV20-1 and TRBJ2-1, with D uncertain. The germline V gene has CDR1 DFQATT and CDR2 SNEGSKA (reference sequence). The CDR3 totals 12 residues. Trimming took off 6 bases at V and 9 bases at J, with 15 bases between the two ends. Here the CDR3 DNA reads TGCAGTGCCGACACTGGCCCCCCTGAGCAGTTCTTC. Translated, it gives CSADTGPPEQFF.

The gene calls are TRBV28 and TRBJ2-2; D is unresolved. From germline, CDR1 is MDHEN and CDR2 SYDVKM. Trimming removed 5 bases at V and 7 bases at J, with 17 bases between. The CDR3 consists of 15 residues. The CDR3 sequence: CASSPYPTRNGELFF. The CDR3 DNA follows: TGTGCCAGCAGTCCCTACCCGACACGGAACGGGGAGCTGTTTTTT.

The chain recombines TRBV27 with TRBJ2-1; weak D call: TRBD1 (5 bases). CDR3 length: 13 residues. V was trimmed by 6 bases and J by 10 bases, leaving 16 bases between them. Germline CDR1 MNHEY, CDR2 SMNVEV (reference sequence). CDR3 sequence reads: CASSLDQGSEQFF. The CDR3 nucleotides read TGTGCCAGCAGCCTGGATCAGGGATCGGAGCAGTTCTTC.

This clonotype was detected a few times. CDR3 in amino acids: CSVAGQFYGYTF. Here the CDR3 DNA reads TGCAGCGTGGCCGGACAGTTTTATGGCTACACCTTC. V usage is TRBV29-1 and J usage is TRBJ1-2, with D tentatively TRBD1 (6 bases). The germline CDR1 and CDR2 sequences are SQVTM and ANQGSEA. CDR3 length: 12 amino acids. The V gene lost 6 bases and the J gene lost 5 bases, with 13 bases spanning the gap.

The rearrangement uses TRBV5-4 and TRBJ2-1; D is uncertain. Trimming removed 4 bases from V and 4 bases from J, with 12 bases in between. CDR3 length: 14 residues. CDR1 and CDR2 from the germline V gene are SGHNT and YYREEE (reference sequence). Here the CDR3 reads CASSTKERYNEQFF. DNA for the CDR3: TGTGCCAGCAGCACGAAAGAAAGGTACAATGAGCAGTTCTTC.

The gene calls are TRBV11-2 and TRBJ2-5; perhaps TRBD1 as D (5 bases). The V and J ends lost 4 bases and 5 bases respectively, with 23 bases between them. This CDR3 is 17 amino acids long. Germline assignment: CDR1 SGHAT and CDR2 FQNNGV. The CDR3 protein is CASSSISGRAKVETQYF. CDR3 coding DNA: TGTGCCAGCAGCTCGATCTCTGGCAGGGCGAAAGTGGAGACCCAGTACTTC.

In its sample, this clonotype was seen a few times. The rearrangement links TRBV7-3 to TRBJ2-2; D tentatively fits TRBD1 or TRBD2 (5 bases each). The length of the CDR3 is 14 residues. V lost 0 bases and J 6 bases, leaving 8 bases between the germline ends. CDR1 is SGHTA and CDR2 is FQGTGA in the germline V gene. The CDR3 protein is CASSLTRGPGELFF. The CDR3 DNA reads as TGTGCCAGCAGCTTAACTCGGGGCCCCGGGGAGCTGTTTTTT.

The rearrangement uses TRBV4-3 and TRBJ2-1; TRBD2 matches 12 bases. In germline, CDR1 is LGHNA, CDR2 YSLEER. The V gene end was trimmed by 0 bases and the J gene end by 7 bases; junction bases not matched to a gene: 13. The CDR3 spans 19 residues. CDR3 amino acids: CASSQDSLAGGQGWNEQFF. The CDR3 DNA is TGCGCCAGCAGCCAAGACTCGCTAGCGGGAGGGCAGGGGTGGAATGAGCAGTTCTTC.

This clonotype has only a few counts. In DNA, the CDR3 is TGTGCCAGCTCACCACGCTCAGCTGGGATGAACACTGAAGCTTTCTTT. Translated: CASSPRSAGMNTEAFF. The rearrangement links TRBV18 to TRBJ1-1; D is undetermined. Trimming took 1 base from V and 0 from J, leaving 12 bases between them. The germline CDR1 and CDR2 sequences are KGHSH and LQKENI. The CDR3 extends over 16 amino acids.

This clonotype was recorded many times. The chain is built from TRBV4-3 and TRBJ2-5, with TRBD1 matching over 12 bases. V dropped 3 bases and J dropped 4; count of bases not matched to a gene: 3. The CDR3 runs 15 residues. Looked up from germline, CDR1 is LGHNA and CDR2 is YSLEER. In DNA, the CDR3 is TGCGCCAGCAGCCAGGGGACAGGGGGCCGAGAGACCCAGTACTTC. Its protein is CASSQGTGGRETQYF.

This clonotype has just a few counts. CDR3 DNA: TGTGCCAGCAGCTCGGACCGGAGGACTAGCGGGGGGGCCTTCGGGAGGATGGATACGCAGTATTTT. This sequence encodes CASSSDRRTSGGAFGRMDTQYF. The V call is TRBV7-3, the J call TRBJ2-3, with 15 bases aligning to TRBD2. The V gene end was trimmed by 4 bases and the J gene end by 6 bases; junction bases not matched to a gene: 23. Looked up from germline, CDR1 is SGHTA and CDR2 is FQGTGA. The length of the CDR3 is 22 residues.

The gene calls are TRBV30 and TRBJ2-2; D is perhaps TRBD2 (5 bases). V lost 4 bases and J 5 bases, leaving 17 bases between the germline ends. The CDR3 totals 15 residues. The germline V gene has CDR1 GTSNPN and CDR2 SVGIG (reference sequence). The CDR3 coding sequence is TGTGCCTGGATGCGGAGGAACGTGAGGACCGGGGAGCTGTTTTTT. Its translation is CAWMRRNVRTGELFF.

CDR3 DNA sequence: TGCGCCAGCAGCTTGGAAAGGGGGCTAGCTTTCTTT. It translates to CASSLERGLAFF. This chain uses TRBV5-1 with TRBJ1-1, with TRBD1 matching over 7 bases. The length of the CDR3 is 12 residues. Germline loops: CDR1 SGHRS, CDR2 YFSETQ. V was clipped by 0 bases and J by 10 bases; unmatched bases: 3. The entire variable domain, with the rest obtained from reference TRBV5-1 and TRBJ1-1, is as follows: KAGVTQTPRYLIKTRGQQVTLSCSPISGHRSVSWYQQTPGQGLQFLFEYFSETQRNKGNFPGRFSGRQFSNSRSEMNVSTLELGDSALYLCASSLERGLAFFGQGTRLTVV.

J is TRBJ1-6 and V is TRBV9; D remains ambiguous. Germline V CDR1 and CDR2: SGDLS, YYNGEE. V gave up 3 bases and J gave up 6 bases, with 16 bases separating them. The CDR3 is 16 residues long. CDR3: CASSGDWGGGNSPLHF. In nucleotides, the CDR3 is TGTGCCAGCAGCGGAGATTGGGGAGGTGGTAATTCACCCCTCCACTTT.

This chain uses TRBV24-1 with TRBJ1-1, with D possibly TRBD1 on 5 matching bases. V lost 10 bases and J 1 base, leaving 12 bases between the germline ends. The CDR3 covers 13 residues. Germline assignment: CDR1 KGHDR and CDR2 SFDVKD. The DNA for the CDR3 is TGTGCCACGAGGGACGGTTCGAACACTGAAGCTTTCTTT. Its translation is CATRDGSNTEAFF.

This chain joins TRBV4-1 and TRBJ2-1; D unclear. Germline values: CDR1 MGHRA, CDR2 YSYEKL. Trimming cost V 7 bases and J 7 bases, with 23 bases left between them. CDR3 size: 16 residues. The CDR3 bases are TGCGCCAGCACGCCGGTTAAGGGTCCCCCACGGAATGAGCAGTTCTTC. Protein sequence: CASTPVKGPPRNEQFF.

This clonotype has only a few counts. The rearrangement joins TRBV24-1 to TRBJ2-3, with 11 bases lining up with TRBD2. This CDR3 has 16 amino acids. Germline trimming cut 4 bases from V and 6 bases from J; bases unmatched to any gene: 8. Germline CDR1 reads KGHDR; CDR2 reads SFDVKD. CDR3 in DNA: TGTGCCACCAGTGACCTCCTAGCGGGGGGCGCGGATACGCAGTATTTT. Translating it yields CATSDLLAGGADTQYF.

The chain joins TRBV7-2 to TRBJ2-3; tentative D call: TRBD2 (6 bases). The CDR3 is 12 residues long. CDR1 and CDR2 from the germline V gene are SGHTA and FQGNSA. V was trimmed by 5 bases and J by 6 bases, leaving 9 bases between them. The CDR3 DNA is TGTGCCAGCAGCCCAACTAGCGATACGCAGTATTTT. Protein product: CASSPTSDTQYF.

This clonotype was counted a few times. The chain uses TRBV20-1 and TRBJ1-1; D call uncertain. The V end was cut by 6 bases, the J end by 2 bases, with 7 bases between. The CDR3 totals 11 residues. Germline V lookup: CDR1 DFQATT, CDR2 SNEGSKA (reference sequence). The CDR3 reads CSAVKNTEAFF. The CDR3 nucleotides read TGCAGTGCAGTGAAAAACACTGAAGCTTTCTTT.

In this sample, this clonotype turned up a few times. V usage is TRBV19 and J usage is TRBJ2-7, with 9 bases lining up with TRBD2. In germline, CDR1 is LNHDA, CDR2 SQIVND (reference sequence). After removal of 7 bases from V and 3 bases from J, the junction contained 10 bases not matched to a gene. There are 15 residues in the CDR3. The CDR3 DNA sequence: TGTGCCAGTAAGGCTGCGCCTAGCGGGAACTACGAGCAGTACTTC. Its protein product is CASKAAPSGNYEQYF. Full variable domain (remainder filled in from reference TRBV19 and TRBJ2-7): DGGITQSPKYLFRKEGQNVTLSCEQNLNHDAMYWYRQDPGQGLRLIYYSQIVNDFQKGDIAEGYSVSREKKESFPLTVTSAQKNPTAFYLCASKAAPSGNYEQYFGPGTRLTVT.

The chain uses TRBV5-1 and TRBJ2-2; D is tentatively TRBD1 or TRBD2 (7 bases each). This CDR3 contains 15 residues. V gave up 4 bases and J gave up 6 bases, with 16 bases separating them. Germline V lookup: CDR1 SGHRS, CDR2 YFSETQ. In nucleotides, the CDR3 is TGCGCCAGCAGCCGTACAGGGGAGGGCCCCGGGGAGCTGTTTTTT. Translation: CASSRTGEGPGELFF. Together with reference TRBV5-1 and TRBJ2-2, the CDR3 gives the full variable domain: KAGVTQTPRYLIKTRGQQVTLSCSPISGHRSVSWYQQTPGQGLQFLFEYFSETQRNKGNFPGRFSGRQFSNSRSEMNVSTLELGDSALYLCASSRTGEGPGELFFGEGSRLTVL.